This TCR beta chain comes out of a study of early T cells in non-severe SARS-CoV-2 infection. Study outcomes and limitations: Matching results from VDJdb favored anti-spike CD8 responses, leaving private and CD4 specificities undetected.

In this sample, this clonotype turned up a few times. The antigen remains undetermined. The library protocol tagged individual cDNA molecules with unique molecular identifiers. From the 5' RACE reads, TCRdb called clonotypes with MiXCR, one entry per CDR3 protein. Altogether tens of thousands of distinct CDR3 sequences are present, approximately 9% being singletons, with the ten largest covering around 17%. Sample: whole blood. The source is an adult who was a healthcare worker with PCR-confirmed SARS-CoV-2 infection or an uninfected control (not recorded which).

CDR3 nucleotides: TGTGCCAGCAGCAAGCATAACAGGGGGCCAAGCTCCTACGAGCAGTACTTC. Amino acids: CASSKHNRGPSSYEQYF. The chain recombines TRBV21-1 with TRBJ2-7; TRBD1 was called by the table and not checked on the DNA. TRBV21-1 is a pseudogene. The CDR3 extends over 17 amino acids.